This T cell receptor (beta chain) was recovered during a study of blood T cell repertoires in COVID-19. On the study more broadly: Whether acute or convalescent, the COVID-19 samples came from the United States, Italy and Spain. T cells, B-cell-depleted T cells, or PBMCs supplied cDNA or gDNA.

This CDR3 contains 15 residues. V was clipped by 4 bases and J by 4 bases; unmatched bases: 9. CDR1 and CDR2 from the germline V gene are SGHRS and YFSETQ. This clone was seen more than once but under ten times. Authors' processing steps: Amplification with reference gene primers provided the estimates of nucleated cell counts. Clones were sequenced by immunoSEQ multiplex PCR, and TCRdb holds only the in-frame ones, with some missing. The V and J calls and clone size are taken from that table; D and trimming were inferred from the DNA. The sample includes 180,000 or so clones, 70% to 90% of them seen just once.

Sequences were obtained from peripheral blood. The receptor's source is a woman at least 80 years old in a cohort sampled during active or convalescent COVID-19. The chain couples TRBV5-1 to TRBJ2-7; 9 bases are a match to TRBD1. The CDR3 protein is CASSTGQGPPYEQYF. Written as DNA, the CDR3 is TGCGCCAGCAGCACCGGACAGGGGCCCCCTTACGAGCAGTACTTC.